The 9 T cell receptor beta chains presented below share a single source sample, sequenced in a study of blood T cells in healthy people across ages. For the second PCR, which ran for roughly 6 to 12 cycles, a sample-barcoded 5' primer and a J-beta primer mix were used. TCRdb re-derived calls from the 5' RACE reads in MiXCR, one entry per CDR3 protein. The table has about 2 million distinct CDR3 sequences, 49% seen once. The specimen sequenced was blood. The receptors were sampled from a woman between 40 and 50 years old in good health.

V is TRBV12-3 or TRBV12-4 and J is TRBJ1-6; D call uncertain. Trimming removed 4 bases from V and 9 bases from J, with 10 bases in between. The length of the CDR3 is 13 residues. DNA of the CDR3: TGTGCCAGCAGTTCCGACATGGTTTCACCCCTCCACTTT. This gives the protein CASSSDMVSPLHF.

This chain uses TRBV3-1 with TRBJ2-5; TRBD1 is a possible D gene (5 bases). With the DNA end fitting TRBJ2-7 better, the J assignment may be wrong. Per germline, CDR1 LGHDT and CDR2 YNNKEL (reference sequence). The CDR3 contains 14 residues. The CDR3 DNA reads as TGTGCCAGCAGCCAACGGTCCAGGGCCTACGAGCAGTACTTC. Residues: CASSQRSRAYEQYF.

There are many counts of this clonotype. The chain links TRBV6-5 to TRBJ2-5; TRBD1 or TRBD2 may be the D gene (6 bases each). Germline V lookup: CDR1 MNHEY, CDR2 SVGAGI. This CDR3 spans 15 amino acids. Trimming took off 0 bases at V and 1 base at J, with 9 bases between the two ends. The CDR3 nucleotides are TGTGCCAGCAGTTACTCAGGGGGGACCCAAGAGACCCAGTACTTC. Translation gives CASSYSGGTQETQYF.

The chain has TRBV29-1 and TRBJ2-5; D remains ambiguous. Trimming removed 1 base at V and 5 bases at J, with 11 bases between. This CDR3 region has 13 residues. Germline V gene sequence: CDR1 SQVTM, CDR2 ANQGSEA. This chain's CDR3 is CSVEVPYTETQYF. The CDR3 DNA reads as TGCAGCGTTGAAGTACCTTATACGGAGACCCAGTACTTC. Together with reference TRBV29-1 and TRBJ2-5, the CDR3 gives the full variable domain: SAVISQKPSRDICQRGTSLTIQCQVDSQVTMMFWYRQQPGQSLTLIATANQGSEATYESGFVIDKFPISRPNLTFSTLTVSNMSPEDSSIYLCSVEVPYTETQYFGPGTRLLVL.

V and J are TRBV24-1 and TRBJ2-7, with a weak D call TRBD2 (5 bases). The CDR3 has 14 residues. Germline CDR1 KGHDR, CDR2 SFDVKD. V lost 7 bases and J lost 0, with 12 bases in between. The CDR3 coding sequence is TGTGCCACCAGCGATCGGGGTCCCTCCTACGAGCAGTACTTC. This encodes CATSDRGPSYEQYF.

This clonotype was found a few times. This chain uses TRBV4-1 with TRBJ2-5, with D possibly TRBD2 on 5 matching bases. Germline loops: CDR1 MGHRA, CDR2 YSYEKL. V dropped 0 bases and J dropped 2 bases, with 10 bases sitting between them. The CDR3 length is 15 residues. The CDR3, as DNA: TGCGCCAGCAGCCAAGACCGGACTGTACAAGAGACCCAGTACTTC. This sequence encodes CASSQDRTVQETQYF.

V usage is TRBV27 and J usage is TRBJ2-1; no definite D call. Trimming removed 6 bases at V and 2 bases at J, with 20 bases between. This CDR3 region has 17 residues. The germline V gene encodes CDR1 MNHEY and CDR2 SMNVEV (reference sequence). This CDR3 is CASSSPLRGRTYNEQFF. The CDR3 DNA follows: TGTGCCAGCAGCTCCCCTCTCCGCGGAAGGACCTACAATGAGCAGTTCTTC.

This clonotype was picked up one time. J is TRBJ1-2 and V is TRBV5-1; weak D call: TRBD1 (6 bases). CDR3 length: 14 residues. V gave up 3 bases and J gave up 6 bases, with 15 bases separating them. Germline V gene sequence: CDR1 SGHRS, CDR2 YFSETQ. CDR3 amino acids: CASSYLGGPDGYTF. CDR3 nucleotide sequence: TGCGCCAGCAGCTACCTTGGGGGGCCTGATGGCTACACCTTC.

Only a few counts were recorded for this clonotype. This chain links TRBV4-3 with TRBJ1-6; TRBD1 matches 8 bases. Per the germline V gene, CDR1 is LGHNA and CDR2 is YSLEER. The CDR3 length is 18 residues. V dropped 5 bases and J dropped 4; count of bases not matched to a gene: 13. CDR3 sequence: CASSSSSGTGVYNSPLHF. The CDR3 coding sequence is TGCGCCAGCAGCTCGAGCTCCGGGACAGGTGTATATAATTCACCCCTCCACTTT.